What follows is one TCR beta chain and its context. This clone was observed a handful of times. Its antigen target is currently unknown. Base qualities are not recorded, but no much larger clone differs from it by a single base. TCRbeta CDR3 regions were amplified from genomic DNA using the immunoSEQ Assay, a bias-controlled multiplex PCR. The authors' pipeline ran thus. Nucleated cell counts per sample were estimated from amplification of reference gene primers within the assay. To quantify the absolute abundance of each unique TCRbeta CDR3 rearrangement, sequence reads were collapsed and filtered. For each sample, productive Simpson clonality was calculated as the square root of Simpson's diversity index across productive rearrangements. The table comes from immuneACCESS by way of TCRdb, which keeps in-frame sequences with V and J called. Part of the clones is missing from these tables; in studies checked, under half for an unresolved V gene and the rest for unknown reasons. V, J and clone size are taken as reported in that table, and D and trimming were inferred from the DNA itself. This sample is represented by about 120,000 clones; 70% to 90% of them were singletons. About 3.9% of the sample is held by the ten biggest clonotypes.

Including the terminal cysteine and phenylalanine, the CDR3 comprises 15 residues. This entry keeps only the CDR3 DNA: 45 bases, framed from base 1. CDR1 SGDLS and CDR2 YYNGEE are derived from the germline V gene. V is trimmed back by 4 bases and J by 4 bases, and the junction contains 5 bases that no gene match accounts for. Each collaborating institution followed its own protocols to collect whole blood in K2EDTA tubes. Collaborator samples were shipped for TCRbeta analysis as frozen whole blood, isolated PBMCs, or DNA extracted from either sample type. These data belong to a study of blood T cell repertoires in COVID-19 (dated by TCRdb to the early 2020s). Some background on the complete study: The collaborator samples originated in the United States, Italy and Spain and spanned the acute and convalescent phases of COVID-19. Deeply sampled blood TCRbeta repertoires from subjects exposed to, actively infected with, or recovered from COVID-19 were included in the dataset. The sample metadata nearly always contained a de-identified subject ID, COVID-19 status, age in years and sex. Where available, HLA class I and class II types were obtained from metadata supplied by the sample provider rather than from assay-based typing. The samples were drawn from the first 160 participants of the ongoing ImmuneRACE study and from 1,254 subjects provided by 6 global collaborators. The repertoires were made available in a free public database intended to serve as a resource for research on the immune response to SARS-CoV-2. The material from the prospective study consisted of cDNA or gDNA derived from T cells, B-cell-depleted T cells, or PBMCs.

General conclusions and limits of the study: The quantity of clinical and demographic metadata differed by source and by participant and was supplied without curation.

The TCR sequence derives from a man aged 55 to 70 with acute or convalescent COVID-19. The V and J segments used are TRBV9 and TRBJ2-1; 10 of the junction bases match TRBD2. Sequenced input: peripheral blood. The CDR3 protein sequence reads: CASSIGTSDYNEQFF. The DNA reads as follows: TGTGCCAGCAGCATCGGGACTAGCGATTACAATGAGCAGTTCTTC.